This entry features one T cell receptor (beta chain) sequence. The CDR3 loop spans 14 amino acids. CDR1 is SGHRS and CDR2 is YFSETQ in the germline V gene. V was trimmed by 4 bases and J by 8 bases, leaving 18 bases between them. The study ran its PCR with 60 Vbeta and 13 Jbeta primers. The method was immunoSEQ multiplex PCR; TCRdb's version includes in-frame clones alone and lacks a portion of them. This sample contains just over 80,000 clones. This entry belongs to a study of cytomegalovirus exposure and HLA in healthy donors. Overall study context: Approximately 190 million T cells yielded more than 90 million unique TCR beta sequences, as an earlier analysis found. As released early, the data held about 85 million unique TCRs from HLA-typed donors.

This sequence originates from a young woman in good health and CMV-seronegative. The specimen was PBMCs. V usage is TRBV5-1 and J usage is TRBJ1-2; a weak D match, TRBD1 (6 bases). CDR3 in DNA: TGCGCCAGCAGCGCCCCGGGGGGCGCGGGGGGCTACACCTTC. As protein: CASSAPGGAGGYTF.